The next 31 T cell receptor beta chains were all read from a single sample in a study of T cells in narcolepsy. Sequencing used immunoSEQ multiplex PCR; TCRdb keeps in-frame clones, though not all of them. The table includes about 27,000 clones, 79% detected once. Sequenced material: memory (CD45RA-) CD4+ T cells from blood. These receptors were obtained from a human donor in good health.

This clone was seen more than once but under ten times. Written as DNA, the CDR3 is TGCAGCGCTCTCAGGGTGGGGAACACTGAAGCTTTCTTT. Translation: CSALRVGNTEAFF. This chain joins TRBV29-1 and TRBJ1-1, with D tentatively TRBD1 (5 bases). The CDR3 is made up of 13 amino acids. Trimming stripped 7 bases from V and 1 base from J, with 13 bases between. Germline V gene data show CDR1 as SQVTM and CDR2 as ANQGSEA.

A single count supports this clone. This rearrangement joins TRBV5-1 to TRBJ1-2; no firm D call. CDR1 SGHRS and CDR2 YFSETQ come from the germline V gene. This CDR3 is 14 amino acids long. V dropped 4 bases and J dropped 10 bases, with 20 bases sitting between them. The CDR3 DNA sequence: TGCGCCAGCAGCAAGCAGGACGGGTACGGGGACTACACCTTC. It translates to CASSKQDGYGDYTF.

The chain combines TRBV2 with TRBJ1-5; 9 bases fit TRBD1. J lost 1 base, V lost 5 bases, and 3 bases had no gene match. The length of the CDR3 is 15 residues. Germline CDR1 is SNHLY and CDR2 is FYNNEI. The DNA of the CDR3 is TGTGCCAGCAGTCGGACAGGGGTAAGCAATCAGCCCCAGCATTTT. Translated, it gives CASSRTGVSNQPQHF.

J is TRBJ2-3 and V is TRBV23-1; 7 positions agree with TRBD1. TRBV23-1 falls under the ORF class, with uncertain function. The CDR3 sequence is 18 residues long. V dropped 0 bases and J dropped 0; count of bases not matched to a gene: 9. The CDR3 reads CASSQSPATGPSTDTQYF. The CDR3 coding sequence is TGCGCCAGCAGTCAATCCCCCGCGACAGGGCCTAGCACAGATACGCAGTATTTT.

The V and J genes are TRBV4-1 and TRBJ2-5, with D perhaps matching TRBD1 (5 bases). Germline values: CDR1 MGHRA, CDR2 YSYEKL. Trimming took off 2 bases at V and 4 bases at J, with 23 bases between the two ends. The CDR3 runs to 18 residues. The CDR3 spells CASSQSPWQVHQGETQYF. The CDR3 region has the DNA TGCGCCAGCAGCCAAAGTCCGTGGCAAGTCCACCAGGGAGAGACCCAGTACTTC.

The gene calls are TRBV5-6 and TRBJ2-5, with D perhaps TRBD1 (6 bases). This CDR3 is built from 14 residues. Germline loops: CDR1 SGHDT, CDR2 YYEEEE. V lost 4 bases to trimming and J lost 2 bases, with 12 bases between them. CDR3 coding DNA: TGTGCCAGCAGCCCCCCCGACAGGCAAGAGACCCAGTACTTC. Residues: CASSPPDRQETQYF. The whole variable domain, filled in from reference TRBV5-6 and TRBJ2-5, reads DAGVTQSPTHLIKTRGQQVTLRCSPKSGHDTVSWYQQALGQGPQFIFQYYEEEERQRGNFPDRFSGHQFPNYSSELNVNALLLGDSALYLCASSPPDRQETQYFGPGTRLLVL.

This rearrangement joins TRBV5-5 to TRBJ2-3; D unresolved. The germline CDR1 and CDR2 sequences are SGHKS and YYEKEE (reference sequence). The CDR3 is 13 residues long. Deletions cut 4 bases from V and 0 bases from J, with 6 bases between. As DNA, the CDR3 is TGTGCCAGCAGCCTCTCTAGCACAGATACGCAGTATTTT. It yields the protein CASSLSSTDTQYF.

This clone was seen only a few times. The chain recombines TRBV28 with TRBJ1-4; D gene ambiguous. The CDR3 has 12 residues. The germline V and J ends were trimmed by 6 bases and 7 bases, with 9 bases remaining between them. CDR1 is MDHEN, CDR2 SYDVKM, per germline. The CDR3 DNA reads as TGTGCCAGCAGCCTACGGGGTGAAAAACTGTTTTTT. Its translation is CASSLRGEKLFF.

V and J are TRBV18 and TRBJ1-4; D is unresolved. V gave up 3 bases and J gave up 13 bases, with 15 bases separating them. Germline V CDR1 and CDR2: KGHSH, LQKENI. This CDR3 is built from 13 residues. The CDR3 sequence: CASSPEELGVLFF. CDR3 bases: TGTGCCAGCTCACCTGAGGAGCTCGGGGTACTGTTTTTT.

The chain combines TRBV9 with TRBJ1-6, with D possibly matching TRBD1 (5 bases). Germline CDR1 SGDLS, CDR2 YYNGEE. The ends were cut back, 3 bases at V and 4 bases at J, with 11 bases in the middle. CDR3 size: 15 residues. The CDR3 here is CASSARTSYNSPLHF. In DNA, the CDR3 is TGTGCCAGCAGCGCCCGGACATCGTATAATTCACCCCTCCACTTT.

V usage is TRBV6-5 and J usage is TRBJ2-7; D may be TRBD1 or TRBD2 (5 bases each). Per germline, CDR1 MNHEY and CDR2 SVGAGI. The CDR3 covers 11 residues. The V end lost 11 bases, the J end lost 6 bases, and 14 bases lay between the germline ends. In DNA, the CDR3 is TGTGCCGGGGGACGAGTAGGCGAGCAGTACTTC. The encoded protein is CAGGRVGEQYF.

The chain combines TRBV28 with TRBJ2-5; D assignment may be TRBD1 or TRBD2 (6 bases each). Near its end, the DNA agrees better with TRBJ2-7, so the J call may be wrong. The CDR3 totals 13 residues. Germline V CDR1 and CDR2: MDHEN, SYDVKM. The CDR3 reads CASRGGGRYEQYF. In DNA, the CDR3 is TGTGCCAGCAGGGGGGGCGGGCGCTACGAGCAGTACTTC.

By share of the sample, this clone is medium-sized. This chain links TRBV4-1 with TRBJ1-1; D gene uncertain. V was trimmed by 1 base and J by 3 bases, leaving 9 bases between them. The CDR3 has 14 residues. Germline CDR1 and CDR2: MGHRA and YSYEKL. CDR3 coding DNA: TGCGCCAGCAGCCAAGTCAGCGGATACACTGAAGCTTTCTTT. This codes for CASSQVSGYTEAFF.

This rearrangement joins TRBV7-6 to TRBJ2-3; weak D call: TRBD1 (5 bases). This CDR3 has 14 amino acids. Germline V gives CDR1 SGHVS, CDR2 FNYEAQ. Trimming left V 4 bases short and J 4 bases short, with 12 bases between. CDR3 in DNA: TGTGCCAGCAGCTGGAAGACAGACCCAGATACGCAGTATTTT. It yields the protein CASSWKTDPDTQYF.

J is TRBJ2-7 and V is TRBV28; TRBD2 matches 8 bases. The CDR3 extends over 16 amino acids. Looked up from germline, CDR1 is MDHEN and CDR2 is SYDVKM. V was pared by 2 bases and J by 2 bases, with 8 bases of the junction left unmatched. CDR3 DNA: TGTGCCAGCAGTTTACATGGCGGGAGGCCCCCCTACGAGCAGTACTTC. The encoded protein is CASSLHGGRPPYEQYF.

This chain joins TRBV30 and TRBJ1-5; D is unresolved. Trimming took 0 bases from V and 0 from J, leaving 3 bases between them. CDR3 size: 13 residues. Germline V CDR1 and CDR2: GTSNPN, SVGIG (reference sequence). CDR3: CAWSVRSNQPQHF. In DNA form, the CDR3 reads TGTGCCTGGAGTGTACGTAGCAATCAGCCCCAGCATTTT.

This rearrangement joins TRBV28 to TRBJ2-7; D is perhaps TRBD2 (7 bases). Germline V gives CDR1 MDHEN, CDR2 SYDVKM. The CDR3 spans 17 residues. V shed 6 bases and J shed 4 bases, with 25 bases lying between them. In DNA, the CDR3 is TGTGCCAGCAGCCCCGGGGACACCTGGGGGGGCCTTTACGAGCAGTACTTC. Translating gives CASSPGDTWGGLYEQYF.

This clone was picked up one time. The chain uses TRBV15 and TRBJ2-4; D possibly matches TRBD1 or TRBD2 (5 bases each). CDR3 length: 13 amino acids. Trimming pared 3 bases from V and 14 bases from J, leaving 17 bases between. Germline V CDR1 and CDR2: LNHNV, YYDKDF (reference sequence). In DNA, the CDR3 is TGTGCCACCAGCAGCACCCCAGGGAGTTCTGAGTACTTC. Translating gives CATSSTPGSSEYF.

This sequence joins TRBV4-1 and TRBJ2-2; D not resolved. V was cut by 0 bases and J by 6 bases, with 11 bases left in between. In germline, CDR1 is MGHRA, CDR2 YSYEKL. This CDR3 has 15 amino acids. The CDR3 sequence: CASSQEVAAPGELFF. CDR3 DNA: TGCGCCAGCAGCCAAGAGGTCGCGGCTCCCGGGGAGCTGTTTTTT.

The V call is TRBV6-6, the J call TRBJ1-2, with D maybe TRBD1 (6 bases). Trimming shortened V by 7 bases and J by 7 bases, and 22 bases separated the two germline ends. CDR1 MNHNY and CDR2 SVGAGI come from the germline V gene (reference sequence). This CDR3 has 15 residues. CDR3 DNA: TGTGCCAGCACCCCCGTCCAGGCGGGGGCGTCTGGCTACACCTTC. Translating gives CASTPVQAGASGYTF.

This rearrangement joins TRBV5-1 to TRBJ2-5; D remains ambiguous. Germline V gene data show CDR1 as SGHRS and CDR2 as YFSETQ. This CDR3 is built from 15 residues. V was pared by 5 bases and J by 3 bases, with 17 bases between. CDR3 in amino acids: CASRSLVAAEETQYF. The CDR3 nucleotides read TGCGCCAGCAGGTCCCTCGTGGCGGCCGAAGAGACCCAGTACTTC.

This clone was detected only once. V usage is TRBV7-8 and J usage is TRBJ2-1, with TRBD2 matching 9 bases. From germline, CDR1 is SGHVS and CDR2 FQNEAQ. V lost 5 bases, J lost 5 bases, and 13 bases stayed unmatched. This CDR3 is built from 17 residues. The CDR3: CASSLRVAGAAHNEQFF. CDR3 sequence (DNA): TGTGCCAGCAGCCTGCGGGTAGCGGGAGCTGCCCACAATGAGCAGTTCTTC.

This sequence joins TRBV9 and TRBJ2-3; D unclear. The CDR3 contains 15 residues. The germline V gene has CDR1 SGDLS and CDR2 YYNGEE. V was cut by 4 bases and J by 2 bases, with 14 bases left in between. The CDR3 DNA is TGTGCCAGCAGCCCCACCCGGGTCTCCACAGATACGCAGTATTTT. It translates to CASSPTRVSTDTQYF.

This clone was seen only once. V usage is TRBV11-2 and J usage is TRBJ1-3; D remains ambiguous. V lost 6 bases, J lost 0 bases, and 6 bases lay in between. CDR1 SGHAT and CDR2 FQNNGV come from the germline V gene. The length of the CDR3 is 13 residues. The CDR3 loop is CASRKNSGNTIYF. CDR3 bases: TGTGCCAGCAGAAAAAACTCTGGAAACACCATATATTTT.

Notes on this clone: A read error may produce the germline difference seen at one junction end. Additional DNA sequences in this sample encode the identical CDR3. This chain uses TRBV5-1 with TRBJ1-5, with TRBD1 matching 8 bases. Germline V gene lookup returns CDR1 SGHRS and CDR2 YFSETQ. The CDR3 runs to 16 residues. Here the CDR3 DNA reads TGTGCCAGCAGCCCAGACGGACAGGGCGCGGGTCAGCCCCAGCATTTT. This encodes CASSPDGQGAGQPQHF.

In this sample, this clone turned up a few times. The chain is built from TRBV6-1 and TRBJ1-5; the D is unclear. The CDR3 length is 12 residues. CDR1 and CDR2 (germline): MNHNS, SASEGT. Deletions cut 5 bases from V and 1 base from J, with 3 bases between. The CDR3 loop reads CASSTSNQPQHF. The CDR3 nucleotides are TGTGCCAGCAGTACGAGCAATCAGCCCCAGCATTTT.

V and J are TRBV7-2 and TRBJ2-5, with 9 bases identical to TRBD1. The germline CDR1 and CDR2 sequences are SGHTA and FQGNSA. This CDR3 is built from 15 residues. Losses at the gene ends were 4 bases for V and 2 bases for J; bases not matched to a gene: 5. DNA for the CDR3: TGTGCCAGCAGCTCGGACAGGGGCCCACAAGAGACCCAGTACTTC. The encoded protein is CASSSDRGPQETQYF. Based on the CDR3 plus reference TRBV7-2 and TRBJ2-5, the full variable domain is GAGVSQSPSNKVTEKGKDVELRCDPISGHTALYWYRQSLGQGLEFLIYFQGNSAPDKSGLPSDRFSAERTGGSVSTLTIQRTQQEDSAVYLCASSSDRGPQETQYFGPGTRLLVL.

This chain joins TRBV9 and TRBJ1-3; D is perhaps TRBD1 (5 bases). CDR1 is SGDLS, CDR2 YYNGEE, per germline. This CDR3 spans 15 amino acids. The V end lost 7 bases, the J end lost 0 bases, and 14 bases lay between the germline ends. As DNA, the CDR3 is TGTGCCAGCGGGGGGTGGGCCCACTCTGGAAACACCATATATTTT. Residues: CASGGWAHSGNTIYF.

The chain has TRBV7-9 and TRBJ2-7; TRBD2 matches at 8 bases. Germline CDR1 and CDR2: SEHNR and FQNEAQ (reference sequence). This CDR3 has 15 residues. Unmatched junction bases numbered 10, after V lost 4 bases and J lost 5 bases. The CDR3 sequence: CASSSPGGMEDEQYF. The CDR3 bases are TGTGCCAGCAGCTCCCCGGGAGGGATGGAGGACGAGCAGTACTTC.

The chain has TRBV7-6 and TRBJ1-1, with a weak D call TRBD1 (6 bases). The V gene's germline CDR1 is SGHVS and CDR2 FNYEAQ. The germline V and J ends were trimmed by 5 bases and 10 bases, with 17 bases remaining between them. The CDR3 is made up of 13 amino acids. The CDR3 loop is CASSPDRSTPAFF. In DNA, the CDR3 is TGTGCCAGCAGCCCGGACAGAAGTACTCCAGCTTTCTTT.

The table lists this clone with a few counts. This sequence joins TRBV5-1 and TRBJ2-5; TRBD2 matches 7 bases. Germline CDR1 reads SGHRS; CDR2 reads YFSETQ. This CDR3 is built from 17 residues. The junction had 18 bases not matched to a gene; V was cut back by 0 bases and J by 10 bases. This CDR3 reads CASSLETGGGIDSGQYF. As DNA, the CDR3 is TGCGCCAGCAGCTTGGAAACGGGAGGCGGTATAGATTCGGGCCAGTACTTC.